This TCR beta chain was observed in a study of molecular identifiers for immune sequencing clone quantification. Comments on this clonotype: The antigen is unknown.

The CDR3 extends over 17 amino acids. Germline lookup yields CDR1 PRHDT and CDR2 FYEKMQ (reference sequence). V was shortened by 11 bases and J by 4 bases, with 26 bases between the two germline ends. A CD8+CD4-CCR7+CD45RA+ phenotype served as the sorting definition for naive CD8 T cells. The bulk TCR libraries were made with methods described before and with listed TCR primers. TCRdb fed the PCR reads into MiXCR, producing one record per CDR3 protein. The sample records around 480,000 distinct CDR3 sequences, 25% being singletons. Study results and caveats: A shared barcode on identical TCR molecules could lead to underestimated sizes for highly expanded clones. In naive cells, clones above 20 RNA copies held under 1% of molecules, whereas in effector cells they held over 99%.

V and J are TRBV13 and TRBJ2-2, with a tentative D call TRBD2 (5 bases). Sequenced sample: naive CD8+ T cells from blood, with Jurkat cell RNA spiked in. The subset is: FACS-sorted CD8+CD4-CCR7+CD45RA+ naive T cells. The clonotype was recovered from a human donor in good health. Some libraries in this study had Jurkat cell RNA spiked in. CDR3 in DNA: TGTGCCCGCCGCTTACGCCTAGCTCCCGCGACCACCGGGGAGCTGTTTTTT. This translates into CARRLRLAPATTGELFF.